This T cell receptor beta chain was sequenced in a study of cytomegalovirus exposure and HLA in healthy donors. General study results and limits: Later analysis demonstrated an association between a missense DCLRE1C variant and TCR beta V- and J-gene trimming. For cytomegalovirus status, the classifier reportedly gave diagnoses with high specificity and sensitivity. Presence/absence analyses treated sequencing depth as roughly uniform across donors. Follow-up analysis found HLA locus-dependent TCR association rates, highest for DRB1 and lowest for HLA-C.

In germline, CDR1 is SGHRS, CDR2 YFSETQ. This CDR3 comprises 17 residues. V dropped 3 bases and J dropped 4; count of bases not matched to a gene: 10. Primers included in the PCR were 60 Vbeta and 13 Jbeta primers. TCRdb keeps only in-frame clones here, not all; method: immunoSEQ multiplex PCR. Listed are about 72,000 clones; approximately 4.5% falls within the top ten. With respect to this clone: Its antigen is unknown.

The rearrangement links TRBV5-1 to TRBJ1-6, with TRBD1 matching over 7 bases. The TCR sequence derives from a woman aged 40 to 50 in good health and CMV-seropositive. The sequencing sample was made of PBMCs. The CDR3 protein is CASSWAGQENYNSPLHF. CDR3 nucleotides: TGCGCCAGCAGCTGGGCCGGACAGGAAAATTATAATTCACCCCTCCACTTT.